Shown below are 31 T cell receptor beta chains from a single sample sequenced in a study of STAT5B mutations in CD4+ large granular lymphocyte leukemia. Assay: immunoSEQ multiplex PCR; the TCRdb copy retains only in-frame clones and omits some. This table holds over 35,000 clones, 65% to 90% found once. The sequencing input was CD4+ T cells from blood buffy coats. The receptors here all came from a human donor in good health.

The CDR3 DNA reads TGCGCCAGCAGGACAGGGGGCCAGGGTGGAAACACCATATATTTT. Encoded protein: CASRTGGQGGNTIYF. The rearrangement joins TRBV5-1 to TRBJ1-3; 10 bases agree with TRBD1. Looked up from germline, CDR1 is SGHRS and CDR2 is YFSETQ. The CDR3 has 15 amino acids. The junction had 5 bases not matched to a gene; V was cut back by 5 bases and J by 3 bases.

The chain uses TRBV13 and TRBJ2-3; 12 nucleotides line up with TRBD2. The junction had 7 bases not matched to a gene; V was cut back by 5 bases and J by 4 bases. Per the germline V gene, CDR1 is PRHDT and CDR2 is FYEKMQ (reference sequence). This CDR3 is built from 16 residues. CDR3 in amino acids: CASSGRTSGTPDTQYF. The CDR3 nucleotides are TGTGCCAGCAGCGGACGGACTAGCGGGACGCCAGATACGCAGTATTTT.

The chain links TRBV15 to TRBJ2-3; TRBD2 matches at 13 bases. Germline CDR1 LNHNV, CDR2 YYDKDF (reference sequence). The CDR3 runs to 24 residues. V dropped 0 bases and J dropped 3; count of bases not matched to a gene: 24. The DNA for the CDR3 is TGTGCCACCAGCAGAGATAGGGTTTCGGGGCCGACTAGCGGGAGGTTGGGAAGAACAGATACGCAGTATTTT. Its protein is CATSRDRVSGPTSGRLGRTDTQYF.

V gene TRBV6-1 combines with J gene TRBJ1-1; tentative D call: TRBD1 (5 bases). Trimming removed 7 bases at V and 4 bases at J, with 16 bases between. This CDR3 contains 14 residues. Germline V CDR1 and CDR2: MNHNS, SASEGT. In DNA form, the CDR3 reads TGTGCCAGCACCCTGGGGGGGTCCGGCACTGAAGCTTTCTTT. Translating it yields CASTLGGSGTEAFF.

The chain employs TRBV15 and TRBJ1-1; D ambiguous. Germline CDR1 reads LNHNV; CDR2 reads YYDKDF (reference sequence). Trimming took 0 bases from V and 1 from J, leaving 9 bases between them. The CDR3 runs 15 residues. CDR3 residues: CATSRDLSKNTEAFF. CDR3 nucleotides: TGTGCCACCAGCAGAGATCTTAGCAAGAACACTGAAGCTTTCTTT.

The genes are TRBV11-2 and TRBJ1-5; 8 nucleotides agree with TRBD1. V gave up 1 base and J gave up 6 bases; unmatched junction bases: 2. There are 14 residues in the CDR3. Germline V CDR1 and CDR2: SGHAT, FQNNGV. CDR3 DNA: TGTGCCAGCAGCTTAGGGACAGGGCTTCAGCCCCAGCATTTT. Residues: CASSLGTGLQPQHF.

The genes are TRBV10-3 and TRBJ2-5; 7 bases are a match to TRBD1. The germline gives CDR1 ENHRY, CDR2 SYGVKD. V lost 4 bases, J lost 4 bases, and 0 bases stayed unmatched. CDR3 size: 12 residues. The CDR3 here is CAISGDRETQYF. In DNA form, the CDR3 reads TGTGCCATCAGTGGGGACAGAGAGACCCAGTACTTC.

The rearrangement links TRBV19 to TRBJ1-5, with D possibly TRBD1 on 5 matching bases. In germline, CDR1 is LNHDA, CDR2 SQIVND (reference sequence). Trimming left V 7 bases short and J 2 bases short, with 18 bases between. The CDR3 spans 16 residues. The CDR3 DNA is TGTGCCAGTAATGAGGGAATTCGGGGCGGCAATCAGCCCCAGCATTTT. This translates into CASNEGIRGGNQPQHF.

The chain uses TRBV30 and TRBJ2-5; D remains ambiguous. The DNA end lines up better with TRBJ2-7; the J call may be wrong. The CDR3 length is 11 residues. In germline, CDR1 is GTSNPN, CDR2 SVGIG (reference sequence). For the CDR3, the DNA is TGTGCCTGGTCCCCAAAGGGCGAGCAGTACTTC. It yields the protein CAWSPKGEQYF.

The chain links TRBV15 to TRBJ1-2; D not resolved. The V end lost 0 bases, the J end lost 2 bases, and 7 bases lay between the germline ends. Germline V gene data show CDR1 as LNHNV and CDR2 as YYDKDF (reference sequence). CDR3 size: 14 residues. The CDR3 nucleotides read TGTGCCACCAGCAGAGATGAAGGAAACTATGGCTACACCTTC. Translated: CATSRDEGNYGYTF.

This clone was detected only a few times. V usage is TRBV7-3 and J usage is TRBJ2-1; D unresolved. In germline, CDR1 is SGHTA, CDR2 FQGTGA. The CDR3 spans 13 residues. The germline V and J ends were trimmed by 2 bases and 4 bases, with 6 bases remaining between them. The CDR3 bases are TGTGCCAGCAGCTTAGGAACTTACAATGAGCAGTTCTTC. This sequence encodes CASSLGTYNEQFF. The entire variable domain, with the rest obtained from reference TRBV7-3 and TRBJ2-1, is as follows: GAGVSQTPSNKVTEKGKYVELRCDPISGHTALYWYRQSLGQGPEFLIYFQGTGAADDSGLPNDRFFAVRPEGSVSTLKIQRTERGDSAVYLCASSLGTYNEQFFGPGTRLTVL.

The V gene is TRBV5-1, the J gene TRBJ1-2; D gene uncertain. The V gene lost 2 bases and the J gene lost 5 bases, with 16 bases spanning the gap. The germline V gene has CDR1 SGHRS and CDR2 YFSETQ. This CDR3 is 15 amino acids long. For the CDR3, the DNA is TGCGCCAGCAGCTTAACTGGAGGGCAGGAGTATGGCTACACCTTC. Amino acids: CASSLTGGQEYGYTF.

This chain connects TRBV21-1 to TRBJ2-5; the table's D call TRBD2 went unverified against the DNA. TRBV21-1 is a recognized pseudogene. The CDR3 contains 19 residues. CDR3 bases: TGTGCCAGCAGCCCATCGGGACTAGCGGGAGAGGGCCCCCAAGAGACCCAGTACTTC. Translation gives CASSPSGLAGEGPQETQYF.

This clone was counted a single time. CDR3 coding DNA: TGTGCCTGCCACGGGACTAGTCTCTACGAGCAGTACTTC. This codes for CACHGTSLYEQYF. V is TRBV30 and J is TRBJ2-7; 8 positions agree with TRBD2. V trimming: 6 bases; J trimming: 3 bases; junction bases outside the gene matches: 7. The CDR3 has 13 amino acids. Germline V gene data show CDR1 as GTSNPN and CDR2 as SVGIG (reference sequence). Together with reference TRBV30 and TRBJ2-7, the CDR3 gives the full variable domain: SQTIHQWPATLVQPVGSPLSLECTVEGTSNPNLYWYRQAAGRGLQLLFYSVGIGQISSEVPQNLSASRPQDRQFILSSKKLLLSDSGFYLCACHGTSLYEQYFGPGTRLTVT.

This clone was counted only a few times. The chain joins TRBV18 to TRBJ1-2; D may be TRBD1 (5 bases). The CDR3 covers 15 residues. Trimming took 4 bases from V and 6 from J, leaving 18 bases between them. Germline CDR1 reads KGHSH; CDR2 reads LQKENI. CDR3 loop: CASSQRHRGWDGYTF. The CDR3 DNA reads TGTGCCAGCTCACAACGACATCGGGGGTGGGATGGCTACACCTTC.

The chain joins TRBV5-5 to TRBJ2-1; D is ambiguous. Deletions cut 1 base from V and 9 bases from J, with 11 bases between. Per germline, CDR1 SGHKS and CDR2 YYEKEE (reference sequence). This CDR3 contains 13 residues. The CDR3 loop is CASSLLEWGEQFF. Here the CDR3 DNA reads TGTGCCAGCAGCTTGCTGGAGTGGGGTGAGCAGTTCTTC.

The CDR3 sequence: CASSRRTANTGELFF. Written as DNA, the CDR3 is TGTGCCAGCAGCAGACGGACAGCGAACACCGGGGAGCTGTTTTTT. This chain links TRBV11-3 with TRBJ2-2, with D tentatively TRBD1 (6 bases). V dropped 5 bases and J dropped 0 bases, with 10 bases sitting between them. Germline V CDR1 and CDR2: SGHNT, YENEEA. The CDR3 is made up of 15 amino acids.

This chain connects TRBV5-6 to TRBJ2-7, with 7 nucleotides matching TRBD1. The V and J ends lost 3 bases and 3 bases, in that order; junction bases with no gene match: 6. CDR1 is SGHDT and CDR2 is YYEEEE in the germline V gene. The CDR3 consists of 14 residues. The CDR3 DNA reads TGTGCCAGCAGCTGGACAGGACCCCTCTACGAGCAGTACTTC. Amino acids: CASSWTGPLYEQYF.

The J gene is TRBJ2-3, the V gene TRBV2; D is unclear. Germline loops: CDR1 SNHLY, CDR2 FYNNEI. V shed 8 bases and J shed 0 bases, with 9 bases lying between them. The CDR3 runs to 13 residues. The CDR3: CASGIGSTDTQYF. The CDR3 DNA follows: TGTGCCAGCGGGATAGGGAGCACAGATACGCAGTATTTT.

This rearrangement joins TRBV19 to TRBJ1-2; a possible D gene is TRBD1 (6 bases). V lost 6 bases and J 4 bases, leaving 9 bases between the germline ends. This CDR3 has 12 amino acids. Germline loops: CDR1 LNHDA, CDR2 SQIVND (reference sequence). The CDR3 is CASRDSGYGYTF. The CDR3 DNA reads TGTGCCAGTAGGGACAGCGGCTATGGCTACACCTTC.

V usage is TRBV9 and J usage is TRBJ1-1, with D unclear. Germline values: CDR1 SGDLS, CDR2 YYNGEE. The V gene lost 0 bases and the J gene lost 3 bases, with 6 bases spanning the gap. The CDR3 is 13 amino acids. As DNA, the CDR3 is TGTGCCAGCAGCGTAGAACAGCACACTGAAGCTTTCTTT. It translates to CASSVEQHTEAFF. The complete variable domain, with remaining parts taken from reference TRBV9 and TRBJ1-1, reads DSGVTQTPKHLITATGQRVTLRCSPRSGDLSVYWYQQSLDQGLQFLIQYYNGEERAKGNILERFSAQQFPDLHSELNLSSLELGDSALYFCASSVEQHTEAFFGQGTRLTVV.

The chain is built from TRBV19 and TRBJ2-2; possibly TRBD1 or TRBD2 for D (5 bases each). The V and J ends lost 0 bases and 6 bases respectively, with 8 bases between them. The germline gives CDR1 LNHDA, CDR2 SQIVND (reference sequence). The CDR3 has 14 amino acids. CDR3 DNA: TGTGCCAGTAGTATAGATCTGGGGGCCGGGGAGCTGTTTTTT. It codes for CASSIDLGAGELFF.

V and J are TRBV28 and TRBJ1-2; unclear D gene. Germline V gene data show CDR1 as MDHEN and CDR2 as SYDVKM. Trimming took 2 bases from V and 2 from J, leaving 6 bases between them. CDR3 length: 13 residues. The CDR3 DNA reads as TGTGCCAGCAGTTTAAACGTCAACTATGGCTACACCTTC. Translating gives CASSLNVNYGYTF.

This clone was detected only once. The rearrangement links TRBV18 to TRBJ1-1, with D possibly being TRBD1 (6 bases). Germline V gives CDR1 KGHSH, CDR2 LQKENI. V lost 1 base and J lost 6, with 12 bases in between. The CDR3 sequence is 14 residues long. CDR3 residues: CASSPRGRLSEAFF. CDR3 DNA sequence: TGTGCCAGCTCACCACGGGGGCGCTTATCTGAAGCTTTCTTT.

This clone showed up just a few times. The chain employs TRBV2 and TRBJ1-6, with D unclear. The CDR3 contains 11 residues. Trimming removed 6 bases from V and 8 bases from J, with 5 bases in between. Per germline, CDR1 SNHLY and CDR2 FYNNEI. The CDR3 loop is CASRLDSPLHF. CDR3 nucleotide sequence: TGTGCCAGCAGATTGGATTCACCCCTCCACTTT.

This chain links TRBV6-6 with TRBJ1-2, with TRBD1 matching 7 bases. Germline V gives CDR1 MNHNY, CDR2 SVGAGI (reference sequence). After removal of 6 bases from V and 3 bases from J, the junction contained 10 bases not matched to a gene. This CDR3 is 15 amino acids long. In DNA, the CDR3 is TGTGCCAGCAGCCCACAGGGACAGCCGGACTATGGCTACACCTTC. It encodes CASSPQGQPDYGYTF.

The chain carries TRBV21-1 and TRBJ1-2; TRBD1 reflects the table's D call only, with no check against the DNA. TRBV21-1 is reported as a pseudogene. This CDR3 comprises 15 residues. The CDR3 sequence is CASSNSPGQKVGYTF. In nucleotides, the CDR3 is TGTGCCAGCAGCAACTCCCCGGGACAGAAAGTTGGCTACACCTTC.

This chain uses TRBV6-5 with TRBJ2-2; 9 bases are a match to TRBD1. Unmatched junction bases numbered 8, after V lost 4 bases and J lost 5 bases. The CDR3 is made up of 16 amino acids. The V gene's germline CDR1 is MNHEY and CDR2 SVGAGI. The chain's CDR3 is CASSFTGTGKTGELFF. Here the CDR3 DNA reads TGTGCCAGCAGTTTCACCGGGACAGGGAAGACCGGGGAGCTGTTTTTT.

The genes are TRBV5-1 and TRBJ1-5; maybe TRBD1 (6 bases). In germline, CDR1 is SGHRS, CDR2 YFSETQ. The CDR3 consists of 14 residues. Trimming stripped 1 base from V and 7 bases from J, with 12 bases between. Here the CDR3 DNA reads TGCGCCAGCAGCTTGCAGGGGCGGGGGCAGCCCCAGCATTTT. This sequence encodes CASSLQGRGQPQHF.

The CDR3 region is CATSRGIRGDADTEAFF. The CDR3 region has the DNA TGTGCCACCAGCAGAGGGATAAGGGGGGATGCAGACACTGAAGCTTTCTTT. The gene calls are TRBV15 and TRBJ1-1; D might be TRBD1 (6 bases). Germline V CDR1 and CDR2: LNHNV, YYDKDF (reference sequence). Trimming stripped 1 base from V and 3 bases from J, with 18 bases between. The CDR3 is 17 residues long.

There are a few counts of this clone. This chain links TRBV6-5 with TRBJ2-2; 11 nucleotides line up with TRBD1. CDR3 length: 15 amino acids. CDR1 is MNHEY, CDR2 SVGAGI, per germline. The trim removed 5 bases at V and 7 bases at J, leaving 6 bases unmatched. The CDR3: CASSRGQGAIGELFF. In DNA form, the CDR3 reads TGTGCCAGCAGTCGCGGACAGGGGGCGATCGGGGAGCTGTTTTTT.